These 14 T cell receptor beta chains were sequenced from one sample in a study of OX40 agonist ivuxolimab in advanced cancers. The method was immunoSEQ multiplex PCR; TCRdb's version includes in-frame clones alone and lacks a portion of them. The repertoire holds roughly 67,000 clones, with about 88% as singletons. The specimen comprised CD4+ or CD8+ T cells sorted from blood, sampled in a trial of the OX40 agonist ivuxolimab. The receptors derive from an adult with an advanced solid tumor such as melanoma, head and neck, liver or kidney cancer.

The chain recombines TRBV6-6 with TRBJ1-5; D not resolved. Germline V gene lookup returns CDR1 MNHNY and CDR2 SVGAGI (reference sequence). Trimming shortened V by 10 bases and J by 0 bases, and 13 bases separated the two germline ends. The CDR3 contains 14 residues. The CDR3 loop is CATTDRDSNQPQHF. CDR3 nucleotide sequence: TGTGCCACCACGGACCGGGATAGCAATCAGCCCCAGCATTTT.

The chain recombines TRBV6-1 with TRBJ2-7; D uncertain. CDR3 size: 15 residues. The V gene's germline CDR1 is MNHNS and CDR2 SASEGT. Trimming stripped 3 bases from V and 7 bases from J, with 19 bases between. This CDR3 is CASSDVGGGVGEQYF. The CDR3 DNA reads TGTGCCAGCAGTGATGTGGGTGGTGGGGTAGGAGAGCAGTACTTC.

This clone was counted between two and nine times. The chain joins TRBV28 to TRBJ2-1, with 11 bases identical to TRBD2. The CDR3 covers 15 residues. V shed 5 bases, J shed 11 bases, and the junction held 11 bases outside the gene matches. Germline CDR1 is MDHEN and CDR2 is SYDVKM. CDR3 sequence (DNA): TGTGCCAGCAGTAGTATAGCGGGAGGGTATCTAAAGCAGTTCTTC. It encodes CASSSIAGGYLKQFF.

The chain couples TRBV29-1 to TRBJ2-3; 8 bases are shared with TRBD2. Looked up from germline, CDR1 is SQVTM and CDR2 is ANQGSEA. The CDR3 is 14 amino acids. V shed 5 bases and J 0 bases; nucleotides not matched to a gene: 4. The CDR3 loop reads CSVRREGSTDTQYF. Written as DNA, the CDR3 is TGCAGCGTTCGTCGGGAGGGTAGCACAGATACGCAGTATTTT.

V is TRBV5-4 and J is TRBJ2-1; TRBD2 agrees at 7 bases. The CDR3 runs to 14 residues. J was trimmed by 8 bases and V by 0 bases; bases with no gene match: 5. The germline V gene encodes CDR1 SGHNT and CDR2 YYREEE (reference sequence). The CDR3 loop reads CASSLGGLSHEQFF. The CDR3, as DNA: TGTGCCAGCAGCTTGGGGGGACTATCCCATGAGCAGTTCTTC.

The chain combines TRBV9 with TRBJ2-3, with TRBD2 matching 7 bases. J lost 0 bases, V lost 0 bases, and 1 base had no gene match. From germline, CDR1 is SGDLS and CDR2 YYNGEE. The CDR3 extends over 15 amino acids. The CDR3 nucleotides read TGTGCCAGCAGCGTAGCTAGCGGCAGCACAGATACGCAGTATTTT. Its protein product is CASSVASGSTDTQYF.

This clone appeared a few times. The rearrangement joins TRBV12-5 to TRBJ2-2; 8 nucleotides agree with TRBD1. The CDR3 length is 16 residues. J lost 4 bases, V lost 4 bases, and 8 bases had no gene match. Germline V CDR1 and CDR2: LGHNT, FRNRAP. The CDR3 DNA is TGTGCTAGTGGTTCGATGACAGGGGCGGTCACCGGGGAGCTGTTTTTT. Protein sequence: CASGSMTGAVTGELFF.

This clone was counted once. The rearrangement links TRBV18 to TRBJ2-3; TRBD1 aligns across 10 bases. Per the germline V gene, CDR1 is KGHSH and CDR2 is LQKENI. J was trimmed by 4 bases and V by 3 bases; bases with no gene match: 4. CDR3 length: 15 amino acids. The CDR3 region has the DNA TGTGCCAGCTCACCCCAGACAGGGGGCTCAGATACGCAGTATTTT. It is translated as CASSPQTGGSDTQYF.

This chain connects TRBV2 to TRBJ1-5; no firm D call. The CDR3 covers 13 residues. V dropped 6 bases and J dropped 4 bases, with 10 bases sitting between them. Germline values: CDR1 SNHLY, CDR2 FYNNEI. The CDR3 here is CASRILENQPQHF. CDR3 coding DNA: TGTGCCAGCAGGATACTGGAAAATCAGCCCCAGCATTTT.

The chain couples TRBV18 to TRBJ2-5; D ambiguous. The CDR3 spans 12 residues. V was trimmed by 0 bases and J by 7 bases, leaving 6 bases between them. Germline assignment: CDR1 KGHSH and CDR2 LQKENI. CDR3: CASSPPYGTQYF. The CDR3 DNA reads TGTGCCAGCTCACCACCGTACGGGACCCAGTACTTC.

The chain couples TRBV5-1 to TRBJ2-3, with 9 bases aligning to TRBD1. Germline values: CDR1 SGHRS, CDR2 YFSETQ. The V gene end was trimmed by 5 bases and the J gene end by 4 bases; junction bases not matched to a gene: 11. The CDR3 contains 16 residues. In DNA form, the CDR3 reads TGCGCCAGCAGTCTTGCGGGGACAGGGACCCCAGATACGCAGTATTTT. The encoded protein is CASSLAGTGTPDTQYF.

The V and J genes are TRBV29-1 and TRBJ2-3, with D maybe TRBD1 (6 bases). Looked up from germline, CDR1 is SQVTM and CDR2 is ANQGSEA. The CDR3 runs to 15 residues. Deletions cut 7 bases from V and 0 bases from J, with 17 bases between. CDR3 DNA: TGCAGCGCCCAAGGGGGTTTTACTAGCACAGATACGCAGTATTTT. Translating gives CSAQGGFTSTDTQYF.

CDR3 nucleotides: TGTGCCAGCAGCAAACTCGGGACCGAGGGCGATGGCTACACCTTC. This codes for CASSKLGTEGDGYTF. This rearrangement joins TRBV7-9 to TRBJ1-2; tentative D call: TRBD1 (5 bases). Germline loops: CDR1 SEHNR, CDR2 FQNEAQ (reference sequence). Trimming removed 5 bases from V and 6 bases from J, with 19 bases in between. The CDR3 runs to 15 residues.

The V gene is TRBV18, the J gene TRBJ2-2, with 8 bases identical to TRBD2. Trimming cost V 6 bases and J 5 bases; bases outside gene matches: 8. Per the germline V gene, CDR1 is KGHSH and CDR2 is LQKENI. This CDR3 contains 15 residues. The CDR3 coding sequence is TGTGCCAGCTCTCTTGGACTAGCAAGGACCGGGGAGCTGTTTTTT. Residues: CASSLGLARTGELFF.